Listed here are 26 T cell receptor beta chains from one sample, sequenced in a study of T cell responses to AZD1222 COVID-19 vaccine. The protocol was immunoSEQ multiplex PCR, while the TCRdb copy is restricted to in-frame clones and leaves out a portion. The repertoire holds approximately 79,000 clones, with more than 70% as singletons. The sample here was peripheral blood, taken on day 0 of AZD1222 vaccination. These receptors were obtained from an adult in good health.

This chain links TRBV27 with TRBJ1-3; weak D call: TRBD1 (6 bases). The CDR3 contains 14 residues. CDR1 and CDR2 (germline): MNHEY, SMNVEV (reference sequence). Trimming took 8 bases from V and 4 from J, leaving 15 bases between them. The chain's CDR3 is CASAGGPWGNTIYF. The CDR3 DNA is TGTGCCAGCGCGGGGGGGCCATGGGGAAACACCATATATTTT.

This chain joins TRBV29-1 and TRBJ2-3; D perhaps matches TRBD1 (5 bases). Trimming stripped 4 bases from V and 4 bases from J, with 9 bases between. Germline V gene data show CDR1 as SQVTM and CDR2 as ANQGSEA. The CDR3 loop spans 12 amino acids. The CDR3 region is CSVGQGPDTQYF. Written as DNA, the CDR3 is TGCAGCGTTGGTCAGGGCCCAGATACGCAGTATTTT.

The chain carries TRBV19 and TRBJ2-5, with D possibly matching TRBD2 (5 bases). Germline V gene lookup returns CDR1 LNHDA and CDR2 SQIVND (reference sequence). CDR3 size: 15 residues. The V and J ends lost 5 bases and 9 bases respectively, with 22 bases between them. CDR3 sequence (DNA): TGTGCCAGTAGTCCCTCCCGCGACCCCGGAGGTGCCCAGTACTTC. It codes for CASSPSRDPGGAQYF.

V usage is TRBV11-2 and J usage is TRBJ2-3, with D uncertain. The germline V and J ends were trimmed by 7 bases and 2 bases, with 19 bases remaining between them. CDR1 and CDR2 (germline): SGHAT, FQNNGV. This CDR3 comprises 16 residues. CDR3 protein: CASNINLNALTDTQYF. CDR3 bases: TGTGCCAGCAACATAAACCTAAATGCACTCACAGATACGCAGTATTTT.

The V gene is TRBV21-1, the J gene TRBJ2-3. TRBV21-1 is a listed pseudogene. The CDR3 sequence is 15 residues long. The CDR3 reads CASSTRGGPVGSQYF. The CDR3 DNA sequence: TGTGCCAGCAGCACACGGGGCGGACCAGTCGGTTCGCAGTATTTT.

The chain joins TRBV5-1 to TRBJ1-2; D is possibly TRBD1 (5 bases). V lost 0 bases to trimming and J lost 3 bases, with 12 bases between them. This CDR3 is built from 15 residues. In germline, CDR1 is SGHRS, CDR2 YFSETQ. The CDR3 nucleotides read TGCGCCAGCAGCTTGGGGGCAGGGCTGGACTATGGCTACACCTTC. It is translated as CASSLGAGLDYGYTF.

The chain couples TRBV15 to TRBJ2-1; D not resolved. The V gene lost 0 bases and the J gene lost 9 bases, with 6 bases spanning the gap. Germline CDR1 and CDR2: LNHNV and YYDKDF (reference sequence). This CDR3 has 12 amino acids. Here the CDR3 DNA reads TGTGCCACCAGCAGAGACTTTGGTGAGCAGTTCTTC. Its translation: CATSRDFGEQFF. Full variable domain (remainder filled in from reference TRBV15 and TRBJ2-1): DAMVIQNPRYQVTQFGKPVTLSCSQTLNHNVMYWYQQKSSQAPKLLFHYYDKDFNNEADTPDNFQSRRPNTSFCFLDIRSPGLGDTAMYLCATSRDFGEQFFGPGTRLTVL.

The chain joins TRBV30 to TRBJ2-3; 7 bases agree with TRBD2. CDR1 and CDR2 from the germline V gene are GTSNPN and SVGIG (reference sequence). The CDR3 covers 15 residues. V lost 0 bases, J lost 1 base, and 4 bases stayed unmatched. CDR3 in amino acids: CAWSVLAGGTDTQYF. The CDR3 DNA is TGTGCCTGGAGTGTCCTTGCGGGGGGCACAGATACGCAGTATTTT.

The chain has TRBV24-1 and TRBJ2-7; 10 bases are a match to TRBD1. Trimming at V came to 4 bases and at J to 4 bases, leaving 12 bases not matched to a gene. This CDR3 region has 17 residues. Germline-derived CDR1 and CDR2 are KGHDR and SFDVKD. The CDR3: CATSEQYRDRGYYEQYF. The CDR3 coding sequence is TGTGCCACCAGTGAGCAGTACCGGGACAGGGGTTATTACGAGCAGTACTTC.

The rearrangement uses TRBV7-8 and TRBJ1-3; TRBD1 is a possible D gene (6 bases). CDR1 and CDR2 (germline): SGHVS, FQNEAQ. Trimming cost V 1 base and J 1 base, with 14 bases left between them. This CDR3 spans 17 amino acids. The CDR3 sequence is CASSLVKGQRSGNTIYF. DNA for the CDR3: TGTGCCAGCAGCTTAGTTAAAGGACAGAGATCTGGAAACACCATATATTTT.

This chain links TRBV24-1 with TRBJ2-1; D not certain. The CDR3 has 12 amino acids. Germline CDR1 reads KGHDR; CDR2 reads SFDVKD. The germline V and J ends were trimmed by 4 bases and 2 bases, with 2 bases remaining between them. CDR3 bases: TGTGCCACCAGTGACCCCTACAATGAGCAGTTCTTC. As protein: CATSDPYNEQFF.

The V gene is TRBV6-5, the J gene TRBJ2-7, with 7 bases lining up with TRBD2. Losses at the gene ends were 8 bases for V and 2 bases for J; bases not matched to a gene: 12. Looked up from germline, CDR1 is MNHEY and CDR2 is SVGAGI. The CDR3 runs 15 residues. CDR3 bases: TGTGCCAGCCTCCCTGGGCGGGAGCGGGCCTACGAGCAGTACTTC. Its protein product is CASLPGRERAYEQYF.

As DNA, the CDR3 is TGTGCCAGCAGCCTATTGGGCAGAGGAGATGGCTACACCTTC. Translated, it gives CASSLLGRGDGYTF. The rearrangement uses TRBV7-9 and TRBJ1-2; no reliable D call. The ends were cut back, 5 bases at V and 6 bases at J, with 16 bases in the middle. CDR3 length equals 14 residues. The V gene's germline CDR1 is SEHNR and CDR2 FQNEAQ (reference sequence).

The CDR3 DNA reads as TGTGCCAGCAGCCCCCCGCCACTCTCTGGAAACACCATATATTTT. This codes for CASSPPPLSGNTIYF. The chain recombines TRBV7-2 with TRBJ1-3, with no clear D. Germline CDR1 and CDR2: SGHTA and FQGNSA. Trimming removed 5 bases at V and 0 bases at J, with 11 bases between. The CDR3 runs 15 residues.

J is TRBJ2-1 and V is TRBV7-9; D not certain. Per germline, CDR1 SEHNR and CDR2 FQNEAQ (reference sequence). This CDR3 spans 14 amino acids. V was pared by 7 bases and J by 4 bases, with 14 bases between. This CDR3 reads CASIAYDSYNEQFF. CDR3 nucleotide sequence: TGTGCCAGCATCGCGTACGATTCTTACAATGAGCAGTTCTTC.

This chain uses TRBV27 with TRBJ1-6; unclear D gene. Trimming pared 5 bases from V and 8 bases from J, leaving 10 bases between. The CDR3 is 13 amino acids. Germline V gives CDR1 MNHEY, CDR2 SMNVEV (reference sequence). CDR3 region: CASSLVWDSPLHF. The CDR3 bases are TGTGCCAGCAGTCTCGTCTGGGATTCACCCCTCCACTTT.

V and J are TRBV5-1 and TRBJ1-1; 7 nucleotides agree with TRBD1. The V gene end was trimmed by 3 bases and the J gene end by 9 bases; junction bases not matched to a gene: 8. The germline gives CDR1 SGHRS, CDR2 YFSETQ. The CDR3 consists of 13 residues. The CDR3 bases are TGCGCCAGCAGCTCACCTTCACAGGGGAAAGCTTTCTTT. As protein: CASSSPSQGKAFF.

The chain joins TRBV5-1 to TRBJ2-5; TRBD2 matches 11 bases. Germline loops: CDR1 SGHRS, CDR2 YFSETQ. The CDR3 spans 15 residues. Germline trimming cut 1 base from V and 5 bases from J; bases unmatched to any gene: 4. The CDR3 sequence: CASSLLAGGFETQYF. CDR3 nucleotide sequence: TGCGCCAGCAGCTTGCTAGCGGGAGGCTTCGAGACCCAGTACTTC.

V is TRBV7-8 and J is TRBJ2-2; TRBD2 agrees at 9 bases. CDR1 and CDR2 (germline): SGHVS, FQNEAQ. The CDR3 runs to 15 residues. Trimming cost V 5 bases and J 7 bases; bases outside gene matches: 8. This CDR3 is CASSPLAGEVGELFF. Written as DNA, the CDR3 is TGTGCCAGCAGCCCTTTAGCGGGAGAAGTCGGGGAGCTGTTTTTT.

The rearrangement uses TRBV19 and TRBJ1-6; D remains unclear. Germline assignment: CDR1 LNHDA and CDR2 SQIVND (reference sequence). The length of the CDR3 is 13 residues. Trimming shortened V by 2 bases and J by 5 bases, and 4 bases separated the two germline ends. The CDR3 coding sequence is TGTGCCAGTAGTATAAGGGATAATTCACCCCTCCACTTT. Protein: CASSIRDNSPLHF.

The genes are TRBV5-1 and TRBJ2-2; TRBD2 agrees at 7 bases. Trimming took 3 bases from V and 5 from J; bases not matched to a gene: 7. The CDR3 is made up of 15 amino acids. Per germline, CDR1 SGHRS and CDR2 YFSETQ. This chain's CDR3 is CASSSRTSFTGELFF. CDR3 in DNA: TGCGCCAGCAGCTCAAGGACTAGTTTTACCGGGGAGCTGTTTTTT.

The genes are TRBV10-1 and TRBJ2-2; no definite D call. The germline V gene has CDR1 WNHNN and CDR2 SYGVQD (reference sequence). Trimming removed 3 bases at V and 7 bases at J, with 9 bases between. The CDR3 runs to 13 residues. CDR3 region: CASSDAGHGELFF. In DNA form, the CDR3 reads TGCGCCAGCAGTGACGCTGGCCACGGGGAGCTGTTTTTT.

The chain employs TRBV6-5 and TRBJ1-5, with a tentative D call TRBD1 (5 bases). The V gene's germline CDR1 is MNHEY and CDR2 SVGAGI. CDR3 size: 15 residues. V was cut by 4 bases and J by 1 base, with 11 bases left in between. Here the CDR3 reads CASSSQAGSNQPQHF. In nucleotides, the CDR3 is TGTGCCAGCAGTTCACAGGCGGGGAGCAATCAGCCCCAGCATTTT.

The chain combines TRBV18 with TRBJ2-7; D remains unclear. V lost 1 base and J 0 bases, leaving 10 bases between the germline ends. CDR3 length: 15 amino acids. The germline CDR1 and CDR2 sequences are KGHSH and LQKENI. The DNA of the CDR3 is TGTGCCAGCTCACCACAGGCCGCCAGCTCCTACGAGCAGTACGTC. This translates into CASSPQAASSYEQYV.

The CDR3 region is CASSIVRGRDEQFF. In DNA form, the CDR3 reads TGTGCCAGTAGTATTGTTAGGGGGCGCGATGAGCAGTTCTTC. The chain carries TRBV19 and TRBJ2-1; 7 bases are shared with TRBD1. Germline lookup yields CDR1 LNHDA and CDR2 SQIVND (reference sequence). Germline trimming cut 3 bases from V and 8 bases from J; bases unmatched to any gene: 7. The CDR3 length is 14 residues.

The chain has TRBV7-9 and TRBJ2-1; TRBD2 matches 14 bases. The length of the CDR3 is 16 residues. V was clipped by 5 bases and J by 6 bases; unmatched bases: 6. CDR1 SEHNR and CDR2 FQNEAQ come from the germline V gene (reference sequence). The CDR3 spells CASSPRGTSGGNEQFF. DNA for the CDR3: TGTGCCAGCAGCCCCCGGGGGACTAGCGGGGGCAATGAGCAGTTCTTC.